This T cell receptor beta chain was recorded in a study of shared clonotypes between healthy human individuals (dated by TCRdb to about 2020). Describing the broader study: A few men and a couple of women, aged 18 to 49 years, made up the cohort. Per donor, three plates each were used for CD4 naive and CD4 memory, two for CD8 naive, and one for CD8 memory. Blood TCR repertoires of about 5 healthy adults were deeply sequenced to estimate repertoire size and the extent of clonotype sharing between individuals. Libraries were prepared and TCR repertoires were sequenced by different laboratories using diverse techniques, in order to increase sequencing depth and limit assay-specific biases. Per donor, leukapheresis produced somewhere between about 0.9 and 9.5 billion PBMCs. Overall results and qualifications from the work: Sharing across a handful of donors was observed for about 5% of naive CD4, under 4% of naive CD8, 2% to 2.5% of memory CD4, and roughly 0.4% of memory CD8 clonotypes. Compared with non-shared clonotypes, clonotypes shared by all four sorted-subset donors had higher generation probabilities. Even with the large sequencing depth, rarefaction of the sorted-subset datasets indicated that sequencing was incomplete. Sampling was restricted to blood, and TCR repertoires in tissue are likely to differ from TCR repertoires in blood. Pairwise subsampling indicated that sequencing depth was expected to affect the degree of clonotype sharing among donors. The genetic and exposure-history diversity represented was limited by the small number of donors. Larger estimated clonotype richness was generally found for naive subsets than for memory subsets.

V is cut back by 4 bases and J by 0 bases, with 2 bases in the junction unmatched. The CDR3 starts with the cysteine, ends with the phenylalanine, and has 15 residues. Solely the CDR3 DNA is kept, with 45 bases framed from the first base. From the germline V gene, CDR1 is MGHRA and CDR2 is YSYEKL. Healthy HIV-negative adults with no recently reported acute infections or vaccinations were included as donors. All donors were Caucasian adults living in Nashville, Tennessee, USA. CD4+ T cells were enriched by magnetic negative selection; naive cells were then positively selected on CD45RA, and the negative fraction formed the memory subset. Blood was collected by leukapheresis, and PBMCs were isolated by Ficoll-Histopaque density gradient centrifugation and then cryopreserved in liquid nitrogen vapor phase. Purity and quantity of every magnetically sorted T cell population were checked by analytical flow cytometry. Each sorted fraction had its genomic DNA isolated and then quantified by UV absorbance on a Nanodrop 2000c.

Using the deep immunoSEQ assay, TCR CDR3 regions were amplified from genomic DNA by multiplex PCR. For each cell subset, the extracted genomic DNA was distributed evenly across all wells of several immunoSEQ 96-well plates, and each plate served as one replicate. For sorted subsets, each replicate PCR was loaded with approximately 200 ng genomic DNA, equivalent to 30,000 to 35,000 T cell genomes. The purified libraries were quantified using a Qubit 3.0 fluorometer, sized with a Bioanalyzer 2100, and then quantified again using the KAPA Library Quantification kit. Every immunoSEQ 96-well plate was sequenced on a dedicated single-read 150-cycle Illumina NextSeq 550 flow cell. As for the authors' bioinformatics: Because only junctional sequences without quality scores were contained in the immunoSEQ output, filtering matching that applied to full-length reads could not be performed. To assign V/J genes and CDR3, sequences were annotated against IMGT germline references using PyIR, a Python wrapper for IgBLAST v1.9. Reads with weak V/J assignments (E-value above 1e-6), missing CDR3, stop codons, out-of-frame junctions, or ambiguous translated residues were removed. A V3J clonotype was defined by an identical inferred V gene, J gene, and CDR3 amino acid sequence. To compute the percentage overlap between repertoires, the number of shared unique clonotypes was divided by the size of the smaller repertoire. Richness of each repertoire was evaluated using RTK rarefaction, the Chao1 estimator, and Recon v2.1 estimates of unobserved clonotypes. OLGA was used to compute generation probabilities for all TCRbeta clonotypes that the gDNA method yielded from a few donors. The table was pulled from immuneACCESS by TCRdb, which kept in-frame rearrangements only. Such tables lose some clones; where checked, under half of the loss comes from unresolved V genes, and the rest has no known cause. The DNA was the basis for D and trimming; V, J and clone size are from that table. The sample contains about 2.4 million clones, about 92% of them found a single time. Of the sample, 0.14% is held by the ten largest clones.

A word on this clone: The antigen it binds to is not known. No base quality values were provided; no much bigger clone lies one nucleotide off.

The chain couples TRBV4-1 to TRBJ1-4; 7 central bases correspond to TRBD1. This sequence originates from a man younger than 35 in good health. The sample was naive CD4+ T cells sorted from blood. The sample's cell subset or site label, in plain terms: CD45RA+ positively selected. The nucleotides are TGCGCCAGCAGCCCCGGGACAGCAACTAATGAAAAACTGTTTTTT. It specifies CASSPGTATNEKLFF.